This T cell receptor (beta chain) originates from a study of T-cell memory formation after mild COVID-19. Study conclusions and caveats: Several responding clones turned up in pre-infection memory, indicating that cross-reactive memory may have taken part.

This clonotype has more than one count but fewer than ten. The antigen remains unidentified. CDR3 length equals 13 residues. Germline V CDR1 and CDR2: DFQATT, SNEGSKA (reference sequence). V was cut by 5 bases and J by 1 base, with 8 bases left in between. TCRdb re-called the 5' RACE reads through MiXCR, storing one row per CDR3 protein. The sample carries more than 250,000 distinct CDR3 sequences, 15% to 20% recorded once. This receptor was identified in a young man who had mild COVID-19 (a few samples of this study predate the infection). Cell type and time point are not known. Sequenced: PBMCs or a T cell subset sorted from them (not recorded which). The genes are TRBV20-1 and TRBJ2-2; D gene unclear. CDR3 sequence reads: CSAWGVNTGELFF. In DNA, the CDR3 is TGCAGTGCTTGGGGTGTGAACACCGGGGAGCTGTTTTTT.